These 17 T cell receptor beta chains were sequenced from one sample in a study of somatic mutations in cytotoxic T cells in rheumatoid arthritis. The protocol was immunoSEQ multiplex PCR, while the TCRdb copy is restricted to in-frame clones and leaves out a portion. The sample yields approximately 12,000 clones, roughly four fifths seen once. What was sequenced was CD8+ T cells sorted from blood. The receptors were sampled from a woman in her sixties in good health.

J is TRBJ2-1 and V is TRBV4-1; maybe TRBD1 (5 bases). Germline V gives CDR1 MGHRA, CDR2 YSYEKL. V shed 0 bases and J shed 6 bases, with 9 bases lying between them. The CDR3 consists of 14 residues. CDR3 in amino acids: CASSQESRGNEQFF. The DNA of the CDR3 is TGCGCCAGCAGCCAAGAATCAAGGGGCAATGAGCAGTTCTTC.

The chain joins TRBV7-9 to TRBJ2-3, with D hard to call. The germline V gene encodes CDR1 SEHNR and CDR2 FQNEAQ (reference sequence). There are 15 residues in the CDR3. The V gene lost 1 base and the J gene lost 2 bases, with 10 bases spanning the gap. DNA of the CDR3: TGTGCCAGCAGCTTAGTTCGCGACAACACAGATACGCAGTATTTT. This codes for CASSLVRDNTDTQYF.

The CDR3 reads CASSLSPLAGGHSYNEQFF. CDR3 bases: TGTGCCAGCAGCTTGAGTCCACTAGCGGGGGGGCACTCCTACAATGAGCAGTTCTTC. This rearrangement joins TRBV5-6 to TRBJ2-1; 13 bases match TRBD2. The germline V gene has CDR1 SGHDT and CDR2 YYEEEE. The V and J ends lost 1 base and 0 bases, in that order; junction bases with no gene match: 7. The CDR3 covers 19 residues.

In DNA form, the CDR3 reads TGTGCCAGCAGCTTAGGGCACCACACCCGCACAGATACGCAGTATTTT. It translates to CASSLGHHTRTDTQYF. J is TRBJ2-3 and V is TRBV7-6, with D uncertain. CDR1 SGHVS and CDR2 FNYEAQ come from the germline V gene. Trimming removed 1 base at V and 1 base at J, with 12 bases between. The CDR3 sequence is 16 residues long.

The V and J genes are TRBV7-6 and TRBJ1-6; D unclear. Germline V gene lookup returns CDR1 SGHVS and CDR2 FNYEAQ. Trimming removed 5 bases from V and 7 bases from J, with 12 bases in between. The CDR3 sequence is 14 residues long. The CDR3: CASSSRGGNSPLHF. CDR3 sequence (DNA): TGTGCCAGCAGCAGCCGAGGAGGGAATTCACCCCTCCACTTT.

V and J are TRBV7-8 and TRBJ2-3, with 8 bases that match TRBD2. Germline-derived CDR1 and CDR2 are SGHVS and FQNEAQ. J gave up 6 bases and V 5 bases, and 16 bases lay outside the gene matches. The CDR3 sequence is 17 residues long. CDR3 loop: CASSPRLAGSAQDTQYF. In DNA form, the CDR3 reads TGTGCCAGCAGCCCGAGGTTAGCGGGGAGCGCCCAGGATACGCAGTATTTT.

This clone was found once. The rearrangement uses TRBV5-5 and TRBJ1-3, with 7 bases matching TRBD1. The V and J ends lost 2 bases and 1 base, in that order; junction bases with no gene match: 9. From germline, CDR1 is SGHKS and CDR2 YYEKEE (reference sequence). The CDR3 spans 17 residues. The CDR3 here is CASSLETGLGSGNTIYF. DNA for the CDR3: TGTGCCAGCAGCTTAGAGACAGGGTTGGGGTCTGGAAACACCATATATTTT.

V is TRBV9 and J is TRBJ2-3, with 7 bases that match TRBD2. Germline CDR1 is SGDLS and CDR2 is YYNGEE. V shed 7 bases, J shed 0 bases, and the junction held 2 bases outside the gene matches. The CDR3 runs to 13 residues. CDR3 in amino acids: CASGGGSTDTQYF. The CDR3 region has the DNA TGTGCCAGCGGGGGGGGGAGCACAGATACGCAGTATTTT.

This rearrangement joins TRBV21-1 to TRBJ1-4; the table gives TRBD1 as D, unverified against the DNA. TRBV21-1 is tagged as a pseudogene. The CDR3 runs to 14 residues. The CDR3 region has the DNA TGTGCCAGCAGCCCCTGGGACAGTGATGAAAAACTGTTTTTT. Translated, it gives CASSPWDSDEKLFF.

The CDR3 reads CASSLERDTSYEQYV. The CDR3 nucleotides read TGTGCCAGCAGTTTAGAGAGGGACACCTCCTACGAGCAGTACGTC. The V and J genes are TRBV28 and TRBJ2-7; the D gene is possibly TRBD1 (6 bases). Deletions cut 2 bases from V and 0 bases from J, with 11 bases between. The CDR3 is made up of 15 amino acids. Germline CDR1 reads MDHEN; CDR2 reads SYDVKM.

J is TRBJ2-5 and V is TRBV28, with 9 bases identical to TRBD2. Germline V gene sequence: CDR1 MDHEN, CDR2 SYDVKM. The CDR3 has 14 residues. J was trimmed by 5 bases and V by 5 bases; bases with no gene match: 6. The CDR3 nucleotides read TGTGCCAGCAGTCGCCTAGCGGGGAGGGAGACCCAGTACTTC. As protein: CASSRLAGRETQYF.

The chain carries TRBV2 and TRBJ2-5; the match to TRBD2 covers 12 bases. Germline V gene data show CDR1 as SNHLY and CDR2 as FYNNEI. The CDR3 length is 15 residues. Germline trimming cut 6 bases from V and 3 bases from J; bases unmatched to any gene: 5. The CDR3 DNA is TGTGCCAGCAGCGGACTAGCGGGGCGTAAAGAGACCCAGTACTTC. Translating it yields CASSGLAGRKETQYF.

The chain joins TRBV20-1 to TRBJ2-1; D unresolved. CDR3 length equals 10 residues. Per germline, CDR1 DFQATT and CDR2 SNEGSKA (reference sequence). V was clipped by 3 bases and J by 9 bases, with 6 bases between them. The CDR3 DNA sequence: TGCAGTGCTAGGTATAGTGAGCAGTTCTTC. Residues: CSARYSEQFF.

This rearrangement joins TRBV9 to TRBJ2-3, with TRBD1 matching 9 bases. V lost 3 bases, J lost 1 base, and 6 bases stayed unmatched. Germline values: CDR1 SGDLS, CDR2 YYNGEE. The CDR3 is made up of 16 amino acids. CDR3 nucleotides: TGTGCCAGCAGCGGGTTACAGGGGGCTGGCACAGATACGCAGTATTTT. It codes for CASSGLQGAGTDTQYF.

The chain recombines TRBV6-5 with TRBJ2-1, with 8 bases lining up with TRBD2. The germline V gene encodes CDR1 MNHEY and CDR2 SVGAGI. V shed 4 bases, J shed 6 bases, and the junction held 5 bases outside the gene matches. This CDR3 has 14 residues. CDR3 region: CASSWDSGTNEQFF. The CDR3 region has the DNA TGTGCCAGCAGTTGGGATAGCGGGACCAATGAGCAGTTCTTC.

The rearrangement links TRBV4-1 to TRBJ1-5; the D is unclear. The germline V gene encodes CDR1 MGHRA and CDR2 YSYEKL. Between the trimmed V and J ends, which lost 0 bases and 7 bases, there was a span of 7 bases. The CDR3 is 13 amino acids. This CDR3 is CASSQEEGQPQHF. CDR3 sequence (DNA): TGCGCCAGCAGCCAAGAAGAGGGACAGCCCCAGCATTTT.

This CDR3 reads CASSLAHISGANVLTF. The CDR3 coding sequence is TGTGCCAGCAGCTTAGCCCACATCTCTGGGGCCAACGTCCTGACTTTC. The chain has TRBV11-2 and TRBJ2-6; D is unclear. Germline V gives CDR1 SGHAT, CDR2 FQNNGV. The CDR3 totals 16 residues. V lost 1 base and J lost 0, with 7 bases in between.